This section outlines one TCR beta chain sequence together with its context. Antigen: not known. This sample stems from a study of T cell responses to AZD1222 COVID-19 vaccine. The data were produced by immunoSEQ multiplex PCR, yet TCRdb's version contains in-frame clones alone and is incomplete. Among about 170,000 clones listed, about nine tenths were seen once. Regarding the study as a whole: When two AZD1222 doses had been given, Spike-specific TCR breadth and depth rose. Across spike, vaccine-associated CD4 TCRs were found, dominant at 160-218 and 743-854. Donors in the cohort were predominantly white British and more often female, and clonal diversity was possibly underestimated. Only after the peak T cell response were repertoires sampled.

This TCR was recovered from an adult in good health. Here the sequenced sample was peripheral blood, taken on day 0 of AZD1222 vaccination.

As DNA, the CDR3 is TGCGCCAGCACCCTAAAGCAGGGGGCGGGTGGCTACACCTTC. Protein product: CASTLKQGAGGYTF. The chain couples TRBV10-1 to TRBJ1-2, with 8 bases matching TRBD1. Germline CDR1 is WNHNN and CDR2 is SYGVQD (reference sequence). This CDR3 has 14 amino acids. Trimming took 7 bases from V and 7 from J; bases not matched to a gene: 11.